The rows below give T cell receptor beta chains drawn from one sample of a study of response to subunit inactivated influenza vaccine. TCRdb ran MiXCR on the RT-PCR reads and lists one entry per CDR3 protein. The sample holds about 170,000 distinct CDR3 sequences; around 12% are singletons and the top ten take about 31%. These same records also appear under a second study, on T cells expressing NK-cell markers.

The source material was CD8+ T cells sorted from PBMCs, sampled 12 days after vaccination. The receptors shown here come from a man in his fifties who received an inactivated influenza vaccine. Both conserved end residues are part of each CDR3. The D gene is left open where the match is weak. The size entry is marked missing in some rows and otherwise reads once, few, many or a size class.

>TRBJ2-7|-|TRBV6-2/TRBV6-3|-
CASSLTGFTYEQYF
TGTGCCAGCAGTCTGACGGGATTCACCTACGAGCAGTACTTC
>TRBJ2-1|many|TRBV25-1|TRBD1
CASSPGQGPYNEQFF
TGTGCCAGCAGCCCTGGACAGGGTCCCTACAATGAGCAGTTCTTC
>TRBJ2-1|few|TRBV7-3|-
CASSQDWYNEQFF
TGTGCCAGCAGCCAGGACTGGTACAATGAGCAGTTCTTC
>TRBJ2-3|few|TRBV5-6|TRBD2
CASSPLAGGLYGTDTQYF
TGTGCCAGCAGCCCGCTAGCGGGAGGGCTCTACGGCACAGATACGCAGTATTTT
>TRBJ1-1|few|TRBV27|-
CASSLLGVNTEAFF
TGTGCCAGCAGTCTACTCGGGGTGAACACTGAAGCTTTCTTT
>TRBJ2-1|many|TRBV6-4|-
CASSERGPYNEQFF
TGTGCCAGTAGTGAGAGGGGACCCTACAATGAGCAGTTCTTC
>TRBJ2-2|-|TRBV28|-
CASSFPGSFSRELFF
TGTGCCAGCAGTTTTCCGGGCTCCTTTTCCCGGGAGCTGTTTTTT
>TRBJ1-2|-|TRBV20-1|-
CCARDHGSTFNYGYTF
TGCTGTGCTAGAGATCATGGCAGCACCTTTAACTATGGCTACACCTTC
>TRBJ2-3|few|TRBV27|-
CASSLSRGTDTQYF
TGTGCCAGCAGTTTATCTCGGGGCACAGATACGCAGTATTTT
>TRBJ2-3|few|TRBV11-1|TRBD1
CASSPRFWDSDSTDTQYF
TGTGCCAGCAGCCCCAGATTTTGGGACAGCGATAGCACAGATACGCAGTATTTT
>TRBJ2-7|few|TRBV30|TRBD2
CAWSPGLGAYEQYF
TGTGCCTGGAGTCCGGGACTAGGCGCATACGAGCAGTACTTC
>TRBJ2-7|-|TRBV20-1|-
CSARDPGYEQYF
TGCAGTGCTAGAGATCCGGGATACGAGCAGTACTTC
>TRBJ2-7|few|TRBV28|TRBD1
CASSPGQGVYEQYF
TGTGCCAGCAGCCCCGGACAGGGGGTTTACGAGCAGTACTTC
>TRBJ2-4|few|TRBV7-7|TRBD1
CASSLALGQGKNIQYF
TGTGCTAGCAGCTTAGCGTTGGGACAGGGGAAAAACATTCAGTACTTC
>TRBJ2-7|few|TRBV4-3|-
CASSQDRPGEPFEQYF
TGCGCCAGCAGCCAAGATCGGCCGGGAGAGCCTTTCGAGCAGTACTTC
>TRBJ2-1|-|TRBV20-1|-
CSARDRFGTSLSYNEQFF
TGCAGTGCTAGAGATAGATTCGGGACTTCACTCTCCTACAATGAGCAGTTCTTC
>TRBJ2-7|few|TRBV27|TRBD2
CASSPGTSGLYEQYF
TGTGCCAGCAGCCCCGGGACTAGCGGACTCTACGAGCAGTACTTC
>TRBJ2-1|many|TRBV7-6|TRBD1
CASSGQGAEEFF
TGTGCCAGCAGCGGACAGGGGGCTGAGGAGTTCTTC
>TRBJ2-7|few|TRBV28|-
CASSLNRGGLEQYF
TGTGCCAGCAGTCTGAACAGGGGGGGTCTCGAGCAGTACTTC
>TRBJ2-3|many|TRBV24-1|TRBD2
CATSDFGSGRAADTQYF
TGTGCCACCAGTGATTTTGGCAGCGGGAGGGCCGCAGATACGCAGTATTTT
>TRBJ2-5|few|TRBV6-1|-
CASSPRGAPVKTYQETQYF
TGTGCCAGCAGCCCCCGGGGAGCTCCAGTTAAGACGTACCAAGAGACCCAGTACTTC
>TRBJ2-1|-|TRBV27|TRBD2
CASSQGTSGDFSYNEQFF
TGTGCCAGCAGTCAAGGGACTAGCGGGGACTTTAGCTACAATGAGCAGTTCTTC
>TRBJ2-5|few|TRBV9|TRBD2
CASSVTSADQETQYF
TGTGCCAGCAGCGTAACTAGCGCAGACCAAGAGACCCAGTACTTC
>TRBJ2-7|many|TRBV20-1|-
CSAREDNEQYF
TGCAGTGCTAGGGAGGATAACGAGCAGTACTTC
>TRBJ2-1|few|TRBV15|TRBD2
CATSRVPSGGLQGEQFF
TGTGCCACCAGCAGAGTTCCTAGCGGGGGTTTACAGGGTGAGCAGTTCTTC
>TRBJ1-5|few|TRBV20-1|TRBD1
CSAKSGTGTYQPQHF
TGCAGTGCGAAGTCCGGGACAGGGACATATCAGCCCCAGCATTTT
>TRBJ2-5|-|TRBV7-8|-
CASSLVPGLQETQYF
TGTGCCAGCAGCTTAGTCCCGGGGCTCCAAGAGACCCAGTACTTC
>TRBJ2-1|-|TRBV20-1|TRBD2
CSAAASGTYNEQFF
TGCAGTGCGGCAGCTAGCGGGACCTACAATGAGCAGTTCTTC
>TRBJ2-7|many|TRBV20-1|TRBD1
CSAREDRATGYEQYF
TGCAGTGCTAGAGAAGACAGGGCCACGGGGTACGAGCAGTACTTC
>TRBJ2-7|once|TRBV28|TRBD2
CASTTGTSGRWDYEQYF
TGTGCCAGCACCACCGGGACTAGCGGGAGATGGGATTACGAGCAGTACTTC
>TRBJ2-7|-|TRBV18|-
CASSPLSGEQYF
TGTGCCAGCTCACCACTCAGCGGCGAGCAGTACTTC
>TRBJ1-5|few|TRBV20-1|-
CSARPLLEGGQPQHF
TGCAGTGCTAGACCCCTCCTGGAGGGGGGACAGCCCCAGCATTTT
>TRBJ1-4|-|TRBV30|TRBD1
CAWTHYPGQGGQNEKLFF
TGTGCCTGGACCCATTACCCGGGACAGGGAGGCCAAAATGAAAAACTGTTTTTT
>TRBJ1-4|few|TRBV2|TRBD1
CASKQGLGEKLFF
TGTGCCAGCAAACAGGGGCTAGGTGAAAAACTGTTTTTT
>TRBJ2-1|few|TRBV11-3|-
CASSEGQLDEQFF
TGTGCCAGCAGTGAAGGGCAGCTCGATGAGCAGTTCTTC
>TRBJ1-1|-|TRBV2|-
CASTEAFF
TGTGCCAGCACTGAAGCTTTCTTT
>TRBJ2-7|few|TRBV4-1|TRBD2
CASSQRLAVSYEQYF
TGCGCCAGCAGCCAAAGACTAGCGGTCTCCTACGAGCAGTACTTC
>TRBJ2-7|many|TRBV29-1|TRBD2
CSVEGLAGSYEQYF
TGCAGCGTTGAGGGTCTAGCGGGTTCCTACGAGCAGTACTTC
>TRBJ1-5|many|TRBV12-3/TRBV12-4|-
CASSPSGGQPQHF
TGTGCCAGCAGTCCCTCGGGGGGTCAGCCCCAGCATTTT
>TRBJ1-1|-|TRBV7-6|-
CASSPGPWSEAFF
TGTGCCAGCAGCCCGGGTCCTTGGTCTGAAGCTTTCTTT
>TRBJ2-5|few|TRBV28|TRBD1
CASSKGQGDPLLIETQYF
TGTGCCAGCAGTAAGGGACAGGGGGATCCATTACTGATAGAGACCCAGTACTTC
>TRBJ2-1|few|TRBV20-1|TRBD2
CSQHRLAGGYEQFF
TGCAGCCAACACCGACTAGCGGGAGGTTATGAGCAGTTCTTC
>TRBJ1-2|few|TRBV11-2|-
CASSITGGDGYTF
TGTGCCAGCAGTATAACGGGGGGCGATGGCTACACCTTC
>TRBJ1-3|many|TRBV28|-
CASSLTGPHSGNTIYF
TGTGCCAGCAGTTTGACGGGGCCTCACTCTGGAAACACCATATATTTT
>TRBJ2-7|-|TRBV4-1|-
CASSQVPDYEQYF
TGCGCCAGCAGCCAGGTCCCCGACTACGAGCAGTACTTC
>TRBJ1-5|-|TRBV15|-
CATSRDRRDQPQHF
TGTGCCACCAGCAGAGATCGGCGCGATCAGCCCCAGCATTTT
>TRBJ2-7|many|TRBV9|-
CASSVGSSYEQYF
TGTGCCAGCAGCGTAGGGTCCTCCTACGAGCAGTACTTC
>TRBJ2-3|few|TRBV12-3/TRBV12-4|-
CASSIGTGQYF
TGTGCCAGCAGTATCGGGACCGGCCAGTATTTT
>TRBJ2-4|-|TRBV4-3|-
CASSQDEHKNIQYF
TGCGCCAGCAGCCAAGATGAGCATAAAAACATTCAGTACTTC
>TRBJ2-3|many|TRBV20-1|-
CSARGGTDTQYF
TGCAGTGCTAGGGGTGGCACAGATACGCAGTATTTT
>TRBJ2-1|few|TRBV6-1|-
CASSAPGGRGEQFF
TGTGCCAGCAGTGCACCCGGAGGGCGGGGTGAGCAGTTCTTC